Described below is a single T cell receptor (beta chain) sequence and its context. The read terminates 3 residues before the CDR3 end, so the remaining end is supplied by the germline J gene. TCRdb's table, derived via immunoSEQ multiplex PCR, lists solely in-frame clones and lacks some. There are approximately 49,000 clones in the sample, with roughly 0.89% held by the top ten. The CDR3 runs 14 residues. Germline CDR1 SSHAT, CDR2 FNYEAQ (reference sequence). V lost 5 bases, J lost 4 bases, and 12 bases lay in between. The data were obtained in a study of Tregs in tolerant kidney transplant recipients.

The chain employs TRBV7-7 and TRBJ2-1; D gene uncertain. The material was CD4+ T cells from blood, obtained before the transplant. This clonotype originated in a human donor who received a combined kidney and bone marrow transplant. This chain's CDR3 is CASSINGLYNEQFF. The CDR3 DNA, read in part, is TGTGCCAGCAGCATTAACGGGTTGTACAATGAG.